Here is one TCR beta chain with its context. The data belong to a study of blood T cell repertoires in COVID-19. Across the whole study: Sample material is recorded as cDNA or gDNA derived from T cells, B-cell-depleted T cells, or PBMCs.

Germline V gives CDR1 SGHRS, CDR2 YFSETQ. CDR3 length: 12 amino acids. The V end lost 0 bases, the J end lost 9 bases, and 7 bases lay between the germline ends. Data came from immunoSEQ multiplex PCR; TCRdb stores just in-frame clones and leaves some out. The data show 55,000 to 70,000 clones, roughly four fifths seen once. This receptor was obtained from an elderly woman with acute or convalescent COVID-19. J is TRBJ2-1 and V is TRBV5-1; D ambiguous. The sample consisted of peripheral blood. CDR3 bases: TGCGCCAGCAGCTTGGCGAGTTTTGAGCAGTTCTTC. Amino acids: CASSLASFEQFF.